This T cell receptor beta chain was sequenced in a study of T cell responses to AZD1222 COVID-19 vaccine. On the study more broadly: Pooled in the analysis were second doses at about 4 or about 12 weeks.

Only in-frame clones appear in the TCRdb table, and some are missing; sequencing was by immunoSEQ multiplex PCR. The sample lists 60,000 or so clones, 84% occurring once. V lost 0 bases and J 0 bases, leaving 6 bases between the germline ends. Germline V gene lookup returns CDR1 GTSNPN and CDR2 SVGIG (reference sequence). This CDR3 has 15 amino acids. Study observations and caveats: Spike-specific TCR breadth and depth rose after two AZD1222 doses. Clonal diversity was possibly underestimated, and the donors were mostly white British, with more females. Among vaccine-associated CD4 TCRs, coverage spanned spike, with dominance at 160-218 and 743-854.

As to this clone: The antigen is unknown.

The chain carries TRBV30 and TRBJ2-6; D is unresolved. The source of this sequence is an adult in good health. Material: peripheral blood, obtained on day 0 of AZD1222 vaccination. As DNA, the CDR3 is TGTGCCTGGAGTGTACAACTCTCTGGGGCCAACGTCCTGACTTTC. This encodes CAWSVQLSGANVLTF.